This T cell receptor beta chain was profiled in a study of T cells expressing NK-cell markers. At the level of the study: Sorted CD3+CD56+NKG2C+, CD3+CD56+NKG2C- and CD3+CD56-NKG2C+ T-cell subsets were beta-chain profiled. Most of the eight sequenced donors tested HCMV-seropositive; one tested seronegative.

5'RACE template switching built TCR beta cDNA with unique molecular identifiers. TCRdb reprocessed the 5' RACE reads; each CDR3 protein has one entry and no DNA is given. The sample data list 200,000 to 300,000 distinct CDR3 sequences. The length of the CDR3 is 17 residues. From germline, CDR1 is SGHAT and CDR2 FQNNGV. Sequencing used blood T cells: a sorted CD56 or NKG2C T cell subset, CD4+ or CD8+ T cells, or bulk PBMC T cells (not recorded which). The rearrangement uses TRBV11-2 and TRBJ2-3; TCRdb gives TRBD2 as the D gene, but with no DNA this cannot be confirmed. This clonotype was sampled from a woman aged 18-69 years in good health. The CDR3 region is CASSLGILAGAKDTQYF.